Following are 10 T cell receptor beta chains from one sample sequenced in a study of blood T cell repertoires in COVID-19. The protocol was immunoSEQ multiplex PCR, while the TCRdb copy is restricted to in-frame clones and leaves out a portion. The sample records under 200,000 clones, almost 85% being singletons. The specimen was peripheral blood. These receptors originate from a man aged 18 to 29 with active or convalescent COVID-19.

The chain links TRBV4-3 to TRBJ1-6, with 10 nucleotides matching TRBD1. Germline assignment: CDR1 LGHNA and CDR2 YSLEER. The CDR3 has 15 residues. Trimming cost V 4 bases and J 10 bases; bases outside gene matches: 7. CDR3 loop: CASSLRTGGPSPLHF. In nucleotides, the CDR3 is TGCGCCAGCAGCCTGAGGACAGGGGGACCCTCACCCCTCCACTTT.

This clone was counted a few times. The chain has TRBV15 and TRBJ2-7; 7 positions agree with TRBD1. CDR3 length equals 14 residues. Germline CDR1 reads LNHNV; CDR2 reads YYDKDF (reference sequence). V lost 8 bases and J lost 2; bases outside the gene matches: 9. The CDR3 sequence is CATQSLRGPYEQYF. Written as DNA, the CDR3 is TGTGCCACCCAAAGCTTAAGGGGGCCCTACGAGCAGTACTTC.

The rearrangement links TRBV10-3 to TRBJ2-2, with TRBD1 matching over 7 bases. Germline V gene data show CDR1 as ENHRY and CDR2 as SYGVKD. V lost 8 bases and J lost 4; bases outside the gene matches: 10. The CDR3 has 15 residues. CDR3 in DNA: TGTGCCATCCGGCGAGGGGGCTTAGGCACCGGGGAGCTGTTTTTT. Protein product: CAIRRGGLGTGELFF.

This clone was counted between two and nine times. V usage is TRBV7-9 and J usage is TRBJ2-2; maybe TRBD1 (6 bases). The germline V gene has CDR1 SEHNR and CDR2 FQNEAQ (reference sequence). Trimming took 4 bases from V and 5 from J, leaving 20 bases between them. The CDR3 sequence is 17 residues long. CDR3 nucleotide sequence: TGTGCCAGCAGCTCCCCACTGTCCACAGGGAATACCGGGGAGCTGTTTTTT. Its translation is CASSSPLSTGNTGELFF.

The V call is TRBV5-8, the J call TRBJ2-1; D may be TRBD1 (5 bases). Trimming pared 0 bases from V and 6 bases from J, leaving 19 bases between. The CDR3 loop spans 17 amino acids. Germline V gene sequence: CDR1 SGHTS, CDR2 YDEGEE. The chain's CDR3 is CASSLAGVGLVGNEQFF. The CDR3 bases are TGTGCCAGCAGCTTGGCAGGTGTGGGGCTAGTAGGCAATGAGCAGTTCTTC.

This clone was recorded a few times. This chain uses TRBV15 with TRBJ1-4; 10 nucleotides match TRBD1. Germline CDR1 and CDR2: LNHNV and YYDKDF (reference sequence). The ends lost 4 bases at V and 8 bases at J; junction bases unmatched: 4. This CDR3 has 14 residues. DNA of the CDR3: TGTGCCACCAGCATGAGGACAGGGGGGGAAAAACTGTTTTTT. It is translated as CATSMRTGGEKLFF.

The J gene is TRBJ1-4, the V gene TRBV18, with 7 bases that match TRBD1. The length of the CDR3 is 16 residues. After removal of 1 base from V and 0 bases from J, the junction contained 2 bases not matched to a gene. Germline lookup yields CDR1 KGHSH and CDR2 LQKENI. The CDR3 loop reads CASSPQGAATNEKLFF. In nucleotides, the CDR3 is TGTGCCAGCTCACCACAGGGGGCTGCAACTAATGAAAAACTGTTTTTT.

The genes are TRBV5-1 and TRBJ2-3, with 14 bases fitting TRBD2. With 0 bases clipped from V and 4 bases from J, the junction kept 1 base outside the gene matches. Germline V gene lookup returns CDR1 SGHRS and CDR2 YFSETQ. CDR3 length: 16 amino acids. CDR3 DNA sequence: TGCGCCAGCAGCTTGGGACTAGCGGGAGGGCCAGATACGCAGTATTTT. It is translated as CASSLGLAGGPDTQYF.

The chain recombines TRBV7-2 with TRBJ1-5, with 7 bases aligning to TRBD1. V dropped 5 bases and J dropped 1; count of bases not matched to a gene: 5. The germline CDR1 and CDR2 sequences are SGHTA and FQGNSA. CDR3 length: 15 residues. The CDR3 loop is CASSPGQLSNQPQHF. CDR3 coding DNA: TGTGCCAGCAGCCCGGGACAGTTGAGCAATCAGCCCCAGCATTTT.

In DNA form, the CDR3 reads TGTGCCAGCAGCCAACAGCAACAGGGTATTTTCTACAATGAGCAGTTCTTC. This translates into CASSQQQQGIFYNEQFF. This sequence joins TRBV3-1 (or the pseudogene TRBV3-2) and TRBJ2-1; possibly TRBD1 for D (6 bases). V shed 2 bases and J shed 3 bases, with 17 bases lying between them. Germline CDR1 reads LGHDT; CDR2 reads YNNKEL (reference sequence). The CDR3 has 17 amino acids.